This TCR beta chain derives from a study of T cell clones after liver transplantation. At the level of the study: Post-transplant blood was tracked for graft-donor-reactive T cell clones identified in a pre-transplant mixed lymphocyte reaction. Graft-donor-reactive sequences were compared with third-party-reactive TCRbeta sequences from pre-transplant mixed lymphocyte reactions. Three of the eight recipients were HCV-positive; the rest had non-autoimmune, non-viral transplant indications. Broader study findings: Low donor cell numbers restricted donor-reactive repertoire measurement in two subjects.

The V and J ends lost 10 bases and 1 base respectively, with 17 bases between them. The CDR3 is made up of 14 amino acids. Per the germline V gene, CDR1 is LGHNA and CDR2 is YSLEER. In regard to this clone: Its matching antigen is unknown.

Data came from immunoSEQ multiplex PCR; TCRdb stores just in-frame clones and leaves some out. Found here are tens of thousands of clones, roughly nine tenths of them singletons; the top ten hold approximately 15%. The receptor was derived from a human patient who received a liver transplant. Some of these T cells may belong to the graft donor. The sample was CD8+ T cells from blood, taken 12 months after liver transplant. This chain joins TRBV4-3 and TRBJ2-7; possible D gene TRBD2, 6 bases. The CDR3 bases are TGCGCCACCTTCCCGACTAGATGGTCCTACGAGCAGTACTTC. Its translation: CATFPTRWSYEQYF.